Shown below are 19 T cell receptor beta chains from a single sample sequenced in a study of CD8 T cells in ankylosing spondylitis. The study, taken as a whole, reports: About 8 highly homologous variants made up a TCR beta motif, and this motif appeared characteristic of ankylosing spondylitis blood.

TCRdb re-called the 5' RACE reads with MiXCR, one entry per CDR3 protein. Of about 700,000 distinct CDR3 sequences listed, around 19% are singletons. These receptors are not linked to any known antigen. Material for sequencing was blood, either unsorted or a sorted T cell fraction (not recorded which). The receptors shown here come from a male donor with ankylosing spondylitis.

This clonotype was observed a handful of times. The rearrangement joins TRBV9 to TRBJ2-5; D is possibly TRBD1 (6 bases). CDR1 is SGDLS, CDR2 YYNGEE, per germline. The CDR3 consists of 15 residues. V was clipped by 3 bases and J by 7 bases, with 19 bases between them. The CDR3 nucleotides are TGTGCCAGCAGCGCGACAGGTGATGGAGGTCGGACCCAGTACTTC. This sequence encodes CASSATGDGGRTQYF.

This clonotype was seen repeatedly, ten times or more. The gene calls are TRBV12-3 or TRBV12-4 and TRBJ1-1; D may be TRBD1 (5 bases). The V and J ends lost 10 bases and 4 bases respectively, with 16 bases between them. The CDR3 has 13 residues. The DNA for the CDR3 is TGTGCCATCCGGTCTGGGGGGTTCACTGAAGCTTTCTTT. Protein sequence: CAIRSGGFTEAFF.

CDR3 protein: CASSQESSGYNEQFF. The CDR3 region has the DNA TGTGCCAGCAGCCAAGAAAGCTCCGGATACAATGAGCAGTTCTTC. The chain couples TRBV3-1 to TRBJ2-1; unclear D gene. The germline V gene encodes CDR1 LGHDT and CDR2 YNNKEL (reference sequence). V was shortened by 0 bases and J by 4 bases, with 10 bases between the two germline ends. This CDR3 comprises 15 residues.

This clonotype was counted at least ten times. CDR3 DNA sequence: TGTGCCAGCAGAAACACAGGGTTTATTGGAAACACCATATATTTT. As protein: CASRNTGFIGNTIYF. This chain connects TRBV12-3 or TRBV12-4 to TRBJ1-3, with D perhaps matching TRBD1 (6 bases). V lost 6 bases to trimming and J lost 3 bases, with 15 bases between them. This CDR3 contains 15 residues.

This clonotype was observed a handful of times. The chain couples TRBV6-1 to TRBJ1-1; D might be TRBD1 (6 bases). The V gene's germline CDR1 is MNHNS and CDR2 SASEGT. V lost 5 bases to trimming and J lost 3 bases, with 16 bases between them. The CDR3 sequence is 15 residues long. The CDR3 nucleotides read TGTGCCAGCAGTACCAACAGGGATGATTACACTGAAGCTTTCTTT. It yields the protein CASSTNRDDYTEAFF.

The CDR3 sequence is CASSQDRGDLSEQYF. In DNA form, the CDR3 reads TGCGCCAGCAGCCAAGATCGTGGTGACCTCAGCGAGCAGTACTTC. The gene calls are TRBV4-3 and TRBJ2-7; D not certain. The CDR3 contains 15 residues. V gave up 0 bases and J gave up 6 bases, with 15 bases separating them. Germline CDR1 is LGHNA and CDR2 is YSLEER.

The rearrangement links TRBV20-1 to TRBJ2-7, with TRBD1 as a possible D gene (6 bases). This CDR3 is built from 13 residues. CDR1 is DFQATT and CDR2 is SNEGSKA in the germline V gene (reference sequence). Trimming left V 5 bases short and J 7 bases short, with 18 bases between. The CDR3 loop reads CSAGGHRWGEQYF. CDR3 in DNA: TGCAGTGCTGGGGGACACAGGTGGGGGGAGCAGTACTTC.

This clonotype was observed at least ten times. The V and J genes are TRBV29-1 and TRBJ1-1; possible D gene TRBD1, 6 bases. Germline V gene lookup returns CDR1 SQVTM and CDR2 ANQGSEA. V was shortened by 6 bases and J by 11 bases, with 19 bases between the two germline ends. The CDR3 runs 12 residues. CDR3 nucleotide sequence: TGCAGCGTCCAAGGGACACTTAAGGGGGCTTTCTTT. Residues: CSVQGTLKGAFF.

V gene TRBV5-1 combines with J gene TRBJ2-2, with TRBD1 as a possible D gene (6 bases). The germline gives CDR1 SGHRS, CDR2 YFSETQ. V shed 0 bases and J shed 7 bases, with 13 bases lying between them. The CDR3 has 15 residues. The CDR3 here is CASSLVTGPGGELFF. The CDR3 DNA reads TGCGCCAGCAGCTTGGTGACAGGTCCCGGCGGGGAGCTGTTTTTT.

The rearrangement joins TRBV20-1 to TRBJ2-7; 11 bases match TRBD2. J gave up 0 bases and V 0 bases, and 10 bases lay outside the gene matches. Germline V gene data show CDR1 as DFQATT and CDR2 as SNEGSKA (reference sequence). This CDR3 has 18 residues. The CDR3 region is CSARDPSPSGRSSYEQYF. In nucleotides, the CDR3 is TGCAGTGCTAGAGATCCGTCACCTAGCGGGAGGTCCTCCTACGAGCAGTACTTC.

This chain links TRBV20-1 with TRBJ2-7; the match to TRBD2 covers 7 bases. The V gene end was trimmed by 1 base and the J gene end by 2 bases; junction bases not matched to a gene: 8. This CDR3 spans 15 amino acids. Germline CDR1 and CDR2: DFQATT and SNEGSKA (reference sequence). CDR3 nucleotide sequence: TGCAGTGCTAGAGTCTTGGGCGGGGGACCCTACGAGCAGTACTTC. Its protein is CSARVLGGGPYEQYF.

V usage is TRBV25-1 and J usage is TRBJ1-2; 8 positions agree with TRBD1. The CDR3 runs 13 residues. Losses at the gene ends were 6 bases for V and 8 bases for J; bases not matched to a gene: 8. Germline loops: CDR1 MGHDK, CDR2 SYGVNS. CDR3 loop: CASRPTGGSGYTF. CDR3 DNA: TGTGCCAGCAGACCCACAGGGGGATCGGGCTACACCTTC.

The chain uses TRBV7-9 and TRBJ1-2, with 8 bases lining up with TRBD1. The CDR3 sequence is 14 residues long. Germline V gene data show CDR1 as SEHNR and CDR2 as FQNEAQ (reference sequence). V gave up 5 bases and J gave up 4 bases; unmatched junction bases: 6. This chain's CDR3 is CASSGTGGIYGYTF. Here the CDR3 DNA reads TGTGCCAGCAGCGGGACAGGAGGGATCTATGGCTACACCTTC.

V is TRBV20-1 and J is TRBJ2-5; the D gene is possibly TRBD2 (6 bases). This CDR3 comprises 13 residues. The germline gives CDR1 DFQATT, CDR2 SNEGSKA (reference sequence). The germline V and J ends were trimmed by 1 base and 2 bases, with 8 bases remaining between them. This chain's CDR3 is CSARGLAQETQYF. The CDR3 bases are TGCAGTGCTAGAGGTCTAGCGCAAGAGACCCAGTACTTC.

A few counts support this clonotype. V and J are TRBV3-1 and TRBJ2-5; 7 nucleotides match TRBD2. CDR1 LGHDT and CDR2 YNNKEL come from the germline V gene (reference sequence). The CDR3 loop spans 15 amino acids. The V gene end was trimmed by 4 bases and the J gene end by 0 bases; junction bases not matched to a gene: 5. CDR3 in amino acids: CASSLPGLHQETQYF. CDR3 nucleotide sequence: TGTGCCAGCAGCCTTCCGGGACTACACCAAGAGACCCAGTACTTC.

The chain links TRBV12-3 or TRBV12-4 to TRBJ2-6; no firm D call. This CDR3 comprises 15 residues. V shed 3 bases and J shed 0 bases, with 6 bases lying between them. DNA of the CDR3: TGTGCCAGCAGTTTTGACACCTCTGGGGCCAACGTCCTGACTTTC. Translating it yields CASSFDTSGANVLTF.

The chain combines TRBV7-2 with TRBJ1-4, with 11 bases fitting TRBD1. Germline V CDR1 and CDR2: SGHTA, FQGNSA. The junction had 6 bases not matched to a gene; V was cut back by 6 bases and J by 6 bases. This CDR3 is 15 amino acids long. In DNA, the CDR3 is TGTGCCAGCAGACCAAGGACAGGGGGCGATGAAAAACTGTTTTTT. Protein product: CASRPRTGGDEKLFF.

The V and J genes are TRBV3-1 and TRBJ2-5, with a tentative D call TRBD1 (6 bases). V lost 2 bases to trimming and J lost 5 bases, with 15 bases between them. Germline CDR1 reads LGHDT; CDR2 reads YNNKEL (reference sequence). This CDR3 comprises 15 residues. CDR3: CASSQSLTGMETQYF. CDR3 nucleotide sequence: TGTGCCAGCAGCCAATCTTTAACAGGGATGGAGACCCAGTACTTC.

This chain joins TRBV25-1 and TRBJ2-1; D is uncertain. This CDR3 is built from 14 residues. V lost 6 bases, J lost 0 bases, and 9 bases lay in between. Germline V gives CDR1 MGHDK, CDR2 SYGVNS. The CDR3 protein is CASSGWVSYNEQFF. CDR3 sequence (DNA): TGTGCCAGCAGCGGGTGGGTCTCCTACAATGAGCAGTTCTTC.